There are many counts of the clone carrying this T cell receptor (beta chain). The TCR beta CDR3 regions underwent amplification using RNA transcripts as the source. RT-PCR in the first round (using the HTBI primer set) targeted the TCR CDR3. TCRdb fed the multiplex PCR reads into MiXCR, producing one record per CDR3 protein. The data show roughly 510,000 distinct CDR3 sequences, with approximately 49% seen just once and about two fifths held by the top ten. Orbital computed tomography, thyroid ultrasound, serum thyroxine and TRAb, and clinical symptoms together informed the diagnoses. This record belongs to a study of T cells in Graves' hyperthyroidism and ophthalmopathy. The sequence was collected from an adult woman with Graves' disease, either hyperthyroidism or ophthalmopathy (not recorded which). The specimen sequenced was peripheral blood or thyroid tissue (not recorded which).

CDR3 sequence reads: CASSLTLAAYEQYF. The DNA for the CDR3 is TGTGCCAGCAGCTTAACACTAGCGGCATACGAGCAGTACTTC. The chain combines TRBV7-8 with TRBJ2-7; TRBD2 aligns across 8 bases. Trimming cost V 2 bases and J 4 bases; bases outside gene matches: 4. This CDR3 is 14 amino acids long. From germline, CDR1 is SGHVS and CDR2 FQNEAQ.